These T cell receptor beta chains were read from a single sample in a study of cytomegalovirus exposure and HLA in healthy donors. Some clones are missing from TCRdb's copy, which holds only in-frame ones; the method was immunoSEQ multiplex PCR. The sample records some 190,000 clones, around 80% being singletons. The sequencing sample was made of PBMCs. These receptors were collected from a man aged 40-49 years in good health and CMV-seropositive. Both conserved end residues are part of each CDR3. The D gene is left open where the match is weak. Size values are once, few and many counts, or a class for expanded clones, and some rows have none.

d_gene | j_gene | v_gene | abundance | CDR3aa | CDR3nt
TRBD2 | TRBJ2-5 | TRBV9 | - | CASSGTSGRGQETQYF | TGTGCCAGCAGCGGGACTAGCGGGAGAGGCCAGGAGACCCAGTACTTC
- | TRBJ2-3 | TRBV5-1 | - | CASGRGGYTDTQYF | TGCGCCAGCGGGAGGGGGGGCTACACAGATACGCAGTATTTT
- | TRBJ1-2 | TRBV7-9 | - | CSSSLGNRAYTF | TGTTCCAGCAGCTTAGGTAACAGGGCCTACACCTTC
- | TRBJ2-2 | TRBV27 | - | CASRRSGTGELFF | TGTGCCAGCAGGCGTAGCGGCACCGGGGAGCTGTTTTTT
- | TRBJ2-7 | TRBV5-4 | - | CASSRDMSRSYEQYF | TGTGCCAGCAGCCGTGATATGAGCCGCTCCTACGAGCAGTACTTC
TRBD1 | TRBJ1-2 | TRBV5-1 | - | CASSLEGASDYGYTF | TGCGCCAGCAGCTTAGAGGGGGCATCTGACTATGGCTACACCTTC
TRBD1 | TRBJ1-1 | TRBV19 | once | CASSIPGTGGTEAFF | TGTGCCAGTAGTATCCCCGGGACAGGGGGCACTGAAGCTTTCTTT
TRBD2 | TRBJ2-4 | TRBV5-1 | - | CASSLREGDSQYF | TGCGCCAGCAGCCTTCGGGAGGGTGACAGTCAGTACTTC
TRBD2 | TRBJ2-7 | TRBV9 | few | CASSAFTSDEQYF | TGTGCCAGCAGCGCCTTCACTAGCGACGAGCAGTACTTC
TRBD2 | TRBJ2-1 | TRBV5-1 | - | CASSFDVGTRESQFF | TGCGCCAGCAGCTTCGACGTAGGGACTAGGGAATCGCAGTTCTTC
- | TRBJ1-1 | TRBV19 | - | CASSGATEAFF | TGTGCCAGTAGCGGAGCCACTGAAGCTTTCTTT
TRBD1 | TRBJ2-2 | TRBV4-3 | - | CASSQDIGTGNTGELFF | TGCGCCAGCAGCCAAGATATAGGGACAGGAAACACCGGGGAGCTGTTTTTT
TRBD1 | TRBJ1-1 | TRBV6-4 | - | CASSPGTGPNTEAFF | TGTGCCAGCAGTCCCGGGACAGGACCGAACACTGAAGCTTTCTTT
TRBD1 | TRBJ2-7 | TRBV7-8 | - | CASSYWTGSGNEQYF | TGTGCCAGCAGCTATTGGACAGGTTCCGGGAACGAGCAGTACTTC